This T cell receptor beta chain comes out of a study of blood T cell repertoires in COVID-19. Original processing notes: Reference gene primers were amplified, and this amplification served to estimate nucleated cell counts. Generated by immunoSEQ multiplex PCR, the TCRdb table keeps only in-frame clones and is missing some. The D gene and trimming were derived from the DNA, and the V and J assignments and clone size from that table. The data show 170,000 or so clones, with about 90% seen just once and roughly 7.3% held by the top ten. The CDR3 consists of 15 residues. In germline, CDR1 is MNHEY, CDR2 SVGAGI. V dropped 6 bases and J dropped 5; count of bases not matched to a gene: 11. Recovered Cohort 3 donors showed two negative PCRs, clearance, or symptom resolution.

This chain uses TRBV6-5 with TRBJ2-3; 7 bases agree with TRBD2. The sequencing sample was made of PBMCs or T cells enriched from blood (not recorded which). The source is a woman between 50 and 59 years old who had recovered from COVID-19. CDR3 coding DNA: TGTGCCAGCAGGGGACCTAGCGGAGGGATAGATACGCAGTATTTT. It is translated as CASRGPSGGIDTQYF.